The T cell receptor (beta chain) under discussion was sequenced for a study of long-term antiretroviral therapy in people with HIV. An immunoSEQ assay, version v3.0, was performed at survey level. Libraries were prepared by immunoSEQ multiplex PCR; TCRdb keeps only in-frame clonotypes and omits some of them. The sample includes under 20,000 clones, around 81% seen only once; the top ten take approximately 4.8%. Specimens carried about 1-10 million cryopreserved PBMC before DNA extraction. CDR1 is LGHNA and CDR2 is YSLEER in the germline V gene. The CDR3 is made up of 15 amino acids. The germline V and J ends were trimmed by 1 base and 6 bases, with 10 bases remaining between them.

Sequencing was performed on unsorted PBMCs, taken 0.1 years before starting antiretroviral therapy. The chain is built from TRBV4-3 and TRBJ1-6; weak D call: TRBD1 (6 bases). The receptor was derived from a man younger than 35 with HIV. CDR3 nucleotides: TGCGCCAGCAGCCAAGGAGACAGGAGTAATTCACCCCTCCACTTT. The encoded protein is CASSQGDRSNSPLHF.